The sequence of this T cell receptor beta chain was determined in a study of blood T cell repertoires in COVID-19. The wider study: Donors in the United States, Italy and Spain gave samples during acute or convalescent COVID-19.

In the source study's methods: From reference gene primer amplification, estimates of nucleated cell counts were derived. Clones were read by immunoSEQ multiplex PCR, and TCRdb kept only the in-frame ones, dropping some. The V and J calls and clone size come from that table; D and trimming were worked out from the DNA. Among about 110,000 clones, more than 70% were seen once, and the ten largest hold 4.5% to 6%. The clonotype originates from a man aged 40-49 years with active or convalescent COVID-19. The material sequenced was peripheral blood.

The CDR3 nucleotides are TGTGCCAGCAGCCCCCCGGGGGACAGGGGTAATTCACCCCTCCACTTT. Protein: CASSPPGDRGNSPLHF. The V gene is TRBV11-2, the J gene TRBJ1-6; 10 bases fit TRBD1. The V segment lost 5 bases and the J segment 6 bases; nucleotides outside the gene matches: 7. Germline V gives CDR1 SGHAT, CDR2 FQNNGV. The CDR3 length is 16 residues. The variable domain in full, completed from reference TRBV11-2 and TRBJ1-6, reads EAGVAQSPRYKIIEKRQSVAFWCNPISGHATLYWYQQILGQGPKLLIQFQNNGVVDDSQLPKDRFSAERLKGVDSTLKIQPAKLEDSAVYLCASSPPGDRGNSPLHFGNGTRLTVT.